This entry lists 28 T cell receptor beta chains sequenced from one sample in a study of cytomegalovirus exposure and HLA in healthy donors. Researchers ran the PCR with 60 Vbeta and 13 Jbeta primers. Profiling relied on immunoSEQ multiplex PCR, and the TCRdb table lists in-frame clones only, not all of them. The data hold some 180,000 clones, with 75% to 85% observed a single time. The specimen was PBMCs. These receptors all come from a woman in her 30s in good health and CMV-seropositive.

V is TRBV4-1 and J is TRBJ1-6, with D possibly TRBD1 on 5 matching bases. The germline V and J ends were trimmed by 1 base and 9 bases, with 10 bases remaining between them. The CDR3 spans 14 residues. The germline V gene encodes CDR1 MGHRA and CDR2 YSYEKL. The CDR3 DNA reads TGCGCCAGCAGCCAAGCAGGGCCCGGTTCACCCCTCCACTTT. Its translation is CASSQAGPGSPLHF.

The rearrangement joins TRBV20-1 to TRBJ2-1; possible D gene TRBD2, 6 bases. The CDR3 sequence is 11 residues long. Trimming left V 5 bases short and J 14 bases short, with 16 bases between. Germline CDR1 and CDR2: DFQATT and SNEGSKA (reference sequence). The CDR3 loop reads CSASWGEAEFF. For the CDR3, the DNA is TGCAGTGCTTCTTGGGGGGAGGCCGAGTTCTTC.

The genes are TRBV11-2 and TRBJ1-5, with TRBD1 matching over 7 bases. V dropped 5 bases and J dropped 4; count of bases not matched to a gene: 8. Germline CDR1 is SGHAT and CDR2 is FQNNGV. This CDR3 has 15 residues. CDR3 region: CASSPFGTENQPQHF. The CDR3 region has the DNA TGTGCCAGCAGCCCGTTCGGGACAGAAAATCAGCCCCAGCATTTT.

The chain uses TRBV9 and TRBJ2-5; weak D call: TRBD2 (5 bases). Looked up from germline, CDR1 is SGDLS and CDR2 is YYNGEE. V lost 4 bases and J 5 bases, leaving 15 bases between the germline ends. CDR3 length: 14 amino acids. The CDR3: CASSPGRGWETQYF. CDR3 in DNA: TGTGCCAGCAGCCCTGGACGAGGGTGGGAGACCCAGTACTTC. The entire variable domain, with the rest obtained from reference TRBV9 and TRBJ2-5, is as follows: DSGVTQTPKHLITATGQRVTLRCSPRSGDLSVYWYQQSLDQGLQFLIQYYNGEERAKGNILERFSAQQFPDLHSELNLSSLELGDSALYFCASSPGRGWETQYFGPGTRLLVL.

The genes are TRBV11-2 and TRBJ1-1, with D perhaps matching TRBD1 (5 bases). The germline V and J ends were trimmed by 3 bases and 1 base, with 9 bases remaining between them. This CDR3 comprises 14 residues. Germline V gives CDR1 SGHAT, CDR2 FQNNGV. In nucleotides, the CDR3 is TGTGCCAGCAGCTTTGCCGGGGGGAACACTGAAGCTTTCTTT. It translates to CASSFAGGNTEAFF.

A few counts support this clone. Other DNA sequences in this specimen translate into the identical CDR3. This chain joins TRBV18 and TRBJ1-1; 9 nucleotides match TRBD1. Germline values: CDR1 KGHSH, CDR2 LQKENI. The CDR3 is made up of 16 amino acids. V lost 0 bases and J lost 6; bases outside the gene matches: 8. CDR3 sequence reads: CASSPPGTGRGAEAFF. CDR3 DNA: TGTGCCAGCTCACCACCGGGGACAGGGCGGGGCGCTGAAGCTTTCTTT. Variable domain in full (rest from reference TRBV18 and TRBJ1-1): NAGVMQNPRHLVRRRGQEARLRCSPMKGHSHVYWYRQLPEEGLKFMVYLQKENIIDESGMPKERFSAEFPKEGPSILRIQQVVRGDSAAYFCASSPPGTGRGAEAFFGQGTRLTVV.

This clone came up a few times. V gene TRBV5-1 combines with J gene TRBJ1-3; D uncertain. V gave up 0 bases and J gave up 0 bases, with 13 bases separating them. From germline, CDR1 is SGHRS and CDR2 YFSETQ. CDR3 length: 17 residues. CDR3 coding DNA: TGCGCCAGCAGCTTGGAGTTGGCGGGTGGCTCTGGAAACACCATATATTTT. Translating it yields CASSLELAGGSGNTIYF.

The table lists this clone with a few counts. The chain employs TRBV6-5 and TRBJ1-2; D not resolved. This CDR3 has 13 residues. Between the trimmed V and J ends, which lost 6 bases and 5 bases, there was a span of 13 bases. Germline CDR1 reads MNHEY; CDR2 reads SVGAGI. CDR3 in amino acids: CASSPSRVYGYTF. In DNA, the CDR3 is TGTGCCAGCAGCCCTTCACGGGTTTATGGCTACACCTTC.

This rearrangement joins TRBV4-2 to TRBJ1-2; TRBD1 is a possible D gene (5 bases). V was clipped by 0 bases and J by 9 bases, with 17 bases between them. The CDR3 runs to 15 residues. Germline V gives CDR1 LGHNA, CDR2 YNFKEQ. The CDR3 DNA is TGTGCCAGCAGCCAAGATGGCGCAGGGAAACTCCGCTACACCTTC. Translating it yields CASSQDGAGKLRYTF.

The chain recombines TRBV5-6 with TRBJ1-1; TRBD1 might be the D (5 bases). The CDR3 runs to 15 residues. Germline loops: CDR1 SGHDT, CDR2 YYEEEE. V lost 2 bases to trimming and J lost 3 bases, with 14 bases between them. CDR3 sequence: CASSFWGVIDTEAFF. CDR3 nucleotides: TGTGCCAGCAGCTTTTGGGGGGTGATTGACACTGAAGCTTTCTTT. Together with reference TRBV5-6 and TRBJ1-1, the CDR3 gives the full variable domain: DAGVTQSPTHLIKTRGQQVTLRCSPKSGHDTVSWYQQALGQGPQFIFQYYEEEERQRGNFPDRFSGHQFPNYSSELNVNALLLGDSALYLCASSFWGVIDTEAFFGQGTRLTVV.

The chain has TRBV19 and TRBJ1-6, with 9 bases lining up with TRBD1. The CDR3 is 15 amino acids. Germline CDR1 LNHDA, CDR2 SQIVND (reference sequence). With V trimmed by 3 bases and J by 10 bases, 7 bases remained unmatched. Here the CDR3 reads CASSIPGQGNSPLHF. The CDR3 bases are TGTGCCAGTAGTATCCCGGGACAGGGTAACTCACCCCTCCACTTT.

This clone came up a few times. V gene TRBV6-4 combines with J gene TRBJ2-1, with TRBD2 matching 10 bases. This CDR3 contains 14 residues. Germline V gives CDR1 MRHNA, CDR2 SNTAGT. With 4 bases clipped from V and 8 bases from J, the junction kept 5 bases outside the gene matches. The CDR3 here is CASSASGGADEQFF. As DNA, the CDR3 is TGTGCCAGCAGTGCAAGCGGGGGGGCTGATGAGCAGTTCTTC.

The chain links TRBV7-9 to TRBJ1-5; D might be TRBD1 (6 bases). V was pared by 5 bases and J by 7 bases, with 18 bases between. The CDR3 is 15 amino acids. Germline V gives CDR1 SEHNR, CDR2 FQNEAQ (reference sequence). The CDR3: CASSPRGGREQPQHF. CDR3 coding DNA: TGTGCCAGCAGCCCCCGGGGGGGCAGGGAGCAGCCCCAGCATTTT.

The chain has TRBV7-2 and TRBJ2-1, with a possible D match to TRBD1 (6 bases). There are 14 residues in the CDR3. Looked up from germline, CDR1 is SGHTA and CDR2 is FQGNSA. Trimming left V 8 bases short and J 7 bases short, with 18 bases between. The CDR3 DNA follows: TGTGCCAGCGGTTGGGGGCGCCGGGCTAATGAGCAGTTCTTC. Residues: CASGWGRRANEQFF.

This clone was recorded once. J is TRBJ2-2 and V is TRBV19; weak D call: TRBD1 (5 bases). Trimming took 7 bases from V and 1 from J, leaving 13 bases between them. CDR3 length: 15 residues. Germline V CDR1 and CDR2: LNHDA, SQIVND (reference sequence). The CDR3 DNA is TGTGCCAGTAAAAACAGGCTTCGGAACACCGGGGAGCTGTTTTTT. This sequence encodes CASKNRLRNTGELFF.

The rearrangement uses TRBV15 and TRBJ1-5, with 10 bases that match TRBD1. The V segment lost 5 bases and the J segment 6 bases; nucleotides outside the gene matches: 7. Per germline, CDR1 LNHNV and CDR2 YYDKDF (reference sequence). The CDR3 contains 15 residues. CDR3 bases: TGTGCCACCAGCCTAGACAGGGGGCTCAGTCAGCCCCAGCATTTT. Its protein is CATSLDRGLSQPQHF. The whole variable domain, filled in from reference TRBV15 and TRBJ1-5, reads DAMVIQNPRYQVTQFGKPVTLSCSQTLNHNVMYWYQQKSSQAPKLLFHYYDKDFNNEADTPDNFQSRRPNTSFCFLDIRSPGLGDTAMYLCATSLDRGLSQPQHFGDGTRLSIL.

This clone came up once. The genes are TRBV15 and TRBJ1-2; no reliable D call. CDR3 length: 16 residues. CDR1 is LNHNV and CDR2 is YYDKDF in the germline V gene (reference sequence). V was clipped by 7 bases and J by 0 bases, with 18 bases between them. CDR3 residues: CATNSVQDPANYGYTF. The CDR3 DNA follows: TGTGCCACCAACAGCGTTCAGGATCCAGCTAACTATGGCTACACCTTC.

This chain joins TRBV9 and TRBJ2-4; 9 bases match TRBD1. Germline assignment: CDR1 SGDLS and CDR2 YYNGEE. This CDR3 spans 15 amino acids. The junction had 2 bases not matched to a gene; V was cut back by 4 bases and J by 0 bases. CDR3 residues: CASSPGQGAKNIQYF. The CDR3 coding sequence is TGTGCCAGCAGCCCGGGACAGGGAGCCAAAAACATTCAGTACTTC.

The chain couples TRBV25-1 to TRBJ2-2, with 8 bases lining up with TRBD1. The CDR3 contains 15 residues. The junction had 1 base not matched to a gene; V was cut back by 2 bases and J by 2 bases. Germline V gives CDR1 MGHDK, CDR2 SYGVNS. CDR3 DNA sequence: TGTGCCAGCAGTGAAGACAGGGGTAACACCGGGGAGCTGTTTTTT. Protein sequence: CASSEDRGNTGELFF.

This clone was seen only a few times. The J gene is TRBJ2-2, the V gene TRBV19; a weak D match, TRBD2 (5 bases). There are 14 residues in the CDR3. V lost 6 bases and J lost 2, with 10 bases in between. The germline V gene encodes CDR1 LNHDA and CDR2 SQIVND (reference sequence). The CDR3: CASRAGVNTGELFF. DNA of the CDR3: TGTGCCAGTAGGGCCGGGGTTAACACCGGGGAGCTGTTTTTT.

The rearrangement links TRBV4-3 to TRBJ2-5, with 9 positions matching TRBD1. Near its end, the DNA agrees better with TRBJ2-7, so the J call may be wrong. Germline CDR1 and CDR2: LGHNA and YSLEER. The CDR3 is made up of 17 amino acids. The CDR3 DNA is TGCGCCAGCAGCCAAGGGCTGATGGGACAGGGCTCCTACGAGCAGTACTTC. As protein: CASSQGLMGQGSYEQYF.

Concerning this clone itself: One junction end disagrees with the germline gene, perhaps due to a read error. V and J are TRBV7-9 and TRBJ2-2; 12 bases map to TRBD2. The germline CDR1 and CDR2 sequences are SEHNR and FQNEAQ (reference sequence). CDR3 length: 18 residues. The CDR3 sequence: CSSSPRLAGGMNTGELFF. CDR3 DNA sequence: TGTTCCAGCAGCCCCCGCCTAGCGGGGGGGATGAACACCGGGGAGCTGTTTTTT.

This rearrangement joins TRBV5-8 to TRBJ2-2, with TRBD2 as a possible D gene (7 bases). V dropped 4 bases and J dropped 1 base, with 14 bases sitting between them. Per the germline V gene, CDR1 is SGHTS and CDR2 is YDEGEE. The CDR3 has 16 amino acids. CDR3 amino acids: CASSGRGSLNTGELFF. The CDR3 coding sequence is TGTGCCAGCAGCGGGAGGGGGAGCCTGAACACCGGGGAGCTGTTTTTT.

The chain uses TRBV30 and TRBJ1-4; D might be TRBD1 (5 bases). The CDR3 extends over 16 amino acids. Germline V CDR1 and CDR2: GTSNPN, SVGIG (reference sequence). V was pared by 4 bases and J by 0 bases, with 15 bases between. The CDR3: CAWNRPGFATNEKLFF. In nucleotides, the CDR3 is TGTGCCTGGAACAGGCCGGGTTTCGCAACTAATGAAAAACTGTTTTTT. Full variable domain (rest looked up from reference TRBV30 and TRBJ1-4): SQTIHQWPATLVQPVGSPLSLECTVEGTSNPNLYWYRQAAGRGLQLLFYSVGIGQISSEVPQNLSASRPQDRQFILSSKKLLLSDSGFYLCAWNRPGFATNEKLFFGSGTQLSVL.

V and J are TRBV27 and TRBJ2-4; 7 nucleotides line up with TRBD2. CDR3 length equals 17 residues. The V gene's germline CDR1 is MNHEY and CDR2 SMNVEV (reference sequence). The V segment lost 0 bases and the J segment 0 bases; nucleotides outside the gene matches: 5. CDR3 protein: CASSLSRGWGAKNIQYF. DNA of the CDR3: TGTGCCAGCAGTTTATCGCGGGGGTGGGGAGCCAAAAACATTCAGTACTTC.

This chain uses TRBV6-5 with TRBJ2-5; D perhaps matches TRBD2 (7 bases). The DNA end favors TRBJ2-7, so the J call may be wrong. CDR3 length: 14 amino acids. The germline V gene encodes CDR1 MNHEY and CDR2 SVGAGI. CDR3 sequence reads: CASRREGGSYEQYF. CDR3 sequence (DNA): TGTGCCAGCAGAAGGGAGGGGGGCTCCTACGAGCAGTACTTC.

The rearrangement joins TRBV28 to TRBJ1-2, with TRBD1 as a possible D gene (6 bases). This CDR3 is built from 16 residues. Trimming took off 5 bases at V and 3 bases at J, with 19 bases between the two ends. The V gene's germline CDR1 is MDHEN and CDR2 SYDVKM. Here the CDR3 reads CASSDDRPPMDYGYTF. DNA of the CDR3: TGTGCCAGCAGTGACGACAGGCCTCCAATGGACTATGGCTACACCTTC.

This sequence joins TRBV11-3 and TRBJ2-3; 9 positions match TRBD1. CDR3 length equals 14 residues. Germline loops: CDR1 SGHNT, CDR2 YENEEA. With V trimmed by 7 bases and J by 1 base, 3 bases remained unmatched. The CDR3 is CASTRQGGTDTQYF. CDR3 nucleotides: TGTGCCAGCACCCGACAGGGGGGCACAGATACGCAGTATTTT.